Listed below are T cell receptor beta chains from one sample, sequenced in a study of cytomegalovirus exposure and HLA in healthy donors. Generated by immunoSEQ multiplex PCR, the TCRdb table keeps only in-frame clones and is missing some. The table shows fewer than 250,000 clones, with over 60% occurring only once. Input material: PBMCs. The receptor set was obtained from a woman between 40 and 55 years old in good health and CMV-seronegative. CDR3s include the opening cysteine and the closing phenylalanine or tryptophan. A D gene is named only where the DNA matches it firmly. Not every row has a clone size; where given, it reads once, few, many or a size class.

clone size,D gene,V gene,J gene,CDR3 DNA,CDR3 protein
.,.,TRBV11-3,TRBJ2-3,TGTGCCAGCAGCTTAGAGCCTGCCCCCGGAGATACGCAGTATTTT,CASSLEPAPGDTQYF
.,TRBD1,TRBV7-2,TRBJ2-2,TGTGCCAGCAGCTTGGACAGGGGCGCGAACACCGGGGAGCTGTTTTTT,CASSLDRGANTGELFF
.,.,TRBV2,TRBJ1-1,TGTGCCAGCAGTGAGGTTCCGAAGAACGGTGAAGCTTTCTTT,CASSEVPKNGEAFF
few,TRBD2,TRBV27,TRBJ2-1,TGTGCCAGCAAATCGACTAGCGGGGGCTACAATGAGCAGTTCTTC,CASKSTSGGYNEQFF
few,TRBD2,TRBV10-2,TRBJ2-1,TGCGCCAGCACCCTAGCGGGGAGCTCCTACAATGAGCAGTTCTTC,CASTLAGSSYNEQFF
once,TRBD2,TRBV5-1,TRBJ2-1,TGCGCCAGCAGCCCGGGACTAGCGGGCTCTAATGAGCAGTTCTTC,CASSPGLAGSNEQFF
.,.,TRBV19,TRBJ1-5,TGTGCCAGTAGTACCCTATCGACGGGTAGCAATCAGCCCCAGCATTTT,CASSTLSTGSNQPQHF
.,.,TRBV19,TRBJ2-1,TGTGCCAGTAGTATTACCAGGGGCTATGAGCAGTTCTTC,CASSITRGYEQFF
.,.,TRBV19,TRBJ1-1,TGTGCCAGTAGTTTTCGGACAGTCGAGTCGAACACTGAAGCTTTCTTT,CASSFRTVESNTEAFF
.,.,TRBV5-1,TRBJ1-3,TGCGCCAGCAGCTTGTCCCCGGGCGCGGGGCTCGGCTCTGGAAACACCATATATTTT,CASSLSPGAGLGSGNTIYF
.,TRBD1,TRBV5-4,TRBJ2-2,TGTGCCAGCAGCTTCCGGGACAGGGACTTAACCGGGGAGCTGTTTTTC,CASSFRDRDLTGELFF
.,TRBD2,TRBV6-5,TRBJ2-7,TGTGCCAGCAGCTCCCCAGCGGGGAGCTCCTACGAGCAGTACTTC,CASSSPAGSSYEQYF
.,TRBD2,TRBV11-3,TRBJ2-3,TGTGCCAGCAGCCCGGGAGGGGACATAGATACGCAGTATTTT,CASSPGGDIDTQYF
.,.,TRBV6-6,TRBJ1-1,TGTGCCAGCAGTTACAGGGGGGGGAACACTGAAGCTTTCTTT,CASSYRGGNTEAFF
.,.,TRBV6-5,TRBJ1-3,TGTGCCAGCAGTTTAGGGGTCAGCTCTGGAAACACCATATATTTT,CASSLGVSSGNTIYF
.,TRBD1,TRBV14,TRBJ1-5,TGTGCCAGCAGCCAGCTGGCAGGGGGCGGCAATCAGCCCCAGCATTTT,CASSQLAGGGNQPQHF
.,.,TRBV5-4,TRBJ2-3,TGTGCCAGCAGACCCGGACAGAGCACAGATACGCAGTATTTT,CASRPGQSTDTQYF
.,TRBD2,TRBV25-1,TRBJ2-5,TGTGCCGGCAGTGATCAGCGGGGGAGCCAAGAGACCCAGTACTTC,CAGSDQRGSQETQYF
once,.,TRBV7-6,TRBJ1-1,TGTGCCAGCAGCCCCCCTTCCGGCACTGAAGCTTTCTTT,CASSPPSGTEAFF
.,.,TRBV10-3,TRBJ2-1,TGTGCCATCAGCGAAAGGGGGGGGACCTCGGAGGCCTACAATGAGCAGTTCTTC,CAISERGGTSEAYNEQFF
.,.,TRBV28,TRBJ1-5,TGTGCCAGCAGTCCACCCACATCGGACAGCCAGCCCCAGCATTTT,CASSPPTSDSQPQHF
.,.,TRBV5-6,TRBJ1-2,TGTGCCAGCAGCTTGGACAGGGCCTATGGCTACACCTTC,CASSLDRAYGYTF
.,.,TRBV4-1,TRBJ2-3,TGCGCCAGCAGCCGCGACAGTACCACAGATACGCAGTATTTT,CASSRDSTTDTQYF
.,TRBD1,TRBV4-3,TRBJ1-1,TGCGCCAGCAGCCAAGACCGACAGGGAGCTGAAGCTTTCTTT,CASSQDRQGAEAFF
few,.,TRBV11-3,TRBJ1-5,TGTGCCAGCAGCTTAGATCACAATCAGCCCCAGCATTTT,CASSLDHNQPQHF
.,.,TRBV11-3,TRBJ1-2,TGTGCCAGCAGCCCGGGTTTGGAGGGCTATGGCTACACCTTC,CASSPGLEGYGYTF
.,TRBD2,TRBV5-6,TRBJ2-3,TGTGCCAGCAGCTTGGTCCATTTAGGCGGGAGGGGAAATACGCAGTATTTT,CASSLVHLGGRGNTQYF